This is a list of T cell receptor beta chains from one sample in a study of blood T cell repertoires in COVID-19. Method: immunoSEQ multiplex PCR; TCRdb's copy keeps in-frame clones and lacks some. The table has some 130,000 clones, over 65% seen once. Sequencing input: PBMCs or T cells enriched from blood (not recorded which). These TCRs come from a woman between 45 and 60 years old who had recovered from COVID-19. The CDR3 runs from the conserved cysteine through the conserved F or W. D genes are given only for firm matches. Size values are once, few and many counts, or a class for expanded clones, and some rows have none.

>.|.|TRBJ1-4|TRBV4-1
CASSPFEGVVGEKLFF
TGCGCCAGCAGCCCCTTCGAGGGGGTTGTGGGTGAAAAACTGTTTTTT
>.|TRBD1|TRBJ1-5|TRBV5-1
CASSLAGTGIGRQPQHF
TGCGCCAGCAGCTTGGCCGGGACAGGGATCGGACGGCAGCCCCAGCATTTT
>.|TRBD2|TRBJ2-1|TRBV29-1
CSVEGSGTSGGHNEQFF
TGCAGCGTTGAAGGCTCCGGGACTAGCGGGGGCCACAATGAGCAGTTCTTC
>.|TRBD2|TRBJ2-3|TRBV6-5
CASSYVAGGPDTQYF
TGTGCCAGCAGTTACGTAGCGGGGGGGCCAGATACGCAGTATTTT
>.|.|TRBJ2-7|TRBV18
CASSPPRTVVPEQYF
TGTGCCAGCTCACCACCGAGGACAGTAGTCCCAGAGCAGTACTTC
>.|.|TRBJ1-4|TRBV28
CASRIDSDSLTNEKLFF
TGTGCCAGCAGGATCGATTCTGACTCGCTAACTAATGAAAAACTGTTTTTT
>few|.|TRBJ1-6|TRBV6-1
CASSENRNNSPLHF
TGTGCCAGCAGTGAAAACAGAAATAATTCACCCCTCCACTTT
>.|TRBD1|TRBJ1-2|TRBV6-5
CATVDRGSYGYTF
TGTGCCACCGTCGACAGGGGATCCTATGGCTACACCTTC
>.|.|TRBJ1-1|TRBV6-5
CASSYSMTIANTEAFF
TGTGCCAGCAGTTACTCGATGACAATTGCGAACACTGAAGCTTTCTTT
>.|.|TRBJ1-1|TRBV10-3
CAISDPVNTEAFF
TGTGCCATCAGTGATCCCGTGAACACTGAAGCTTTCTTT
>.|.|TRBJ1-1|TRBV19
CASSMGWRMSVRNTEAFF
TGTGCCAGTAGTATGGGTTGGAGGATGTCCGTCCGGAACACTGAAGCTTTCTTT
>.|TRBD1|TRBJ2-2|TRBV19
CATKTTGQGTGELFF
TGTGCCACCAAAACGACTGGACAGGGTACCGGGGAGCTGTTTTTT
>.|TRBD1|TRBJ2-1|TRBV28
CASRHQGAARYNEQFF
TGTGCCAGCAGGCATCAGGGGGCTGCCCGCTACAATGAGCAGTTCTTC
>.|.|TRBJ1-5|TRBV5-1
CASSLVAGADQPQHF
TGCGCCAGCAGCTTGGTGGCTGGGGCAGATCAGCCCCAGCATTTT
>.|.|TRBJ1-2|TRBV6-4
CASSDEGGLGGYTF
TGTGCCAGCAGTGACGAAGGAGGGTTAGGGGGCTACACCTTC
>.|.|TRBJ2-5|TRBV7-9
CASSPTGQETQYF
TGTGCCAGCAGCCCTACAGGACAAGAGACCCAGTACTTC
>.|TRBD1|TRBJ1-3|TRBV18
CASSTGDGNTIYF
TGTGCCAGCTCAACAGGGGATGGAAACACCATATATTTT
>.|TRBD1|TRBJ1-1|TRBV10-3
CAINRQGGDTEAFF
TGTGCCATCAACCGACAGGGAGGCGACACTGAAGCTTTCTTT
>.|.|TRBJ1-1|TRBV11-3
CASSLGGSAEAFF
TGTGCCAGCAGCCTCGGAGGTAGCGCTGAAGCTTTCTTT
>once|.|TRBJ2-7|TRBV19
CASSDSRVKSSYEQYF
TGTGCCAGTAGTGATTCCAGGGTTAAGAGCTCCTACGAGCAGTACTTC